This T cell receptor beta chain was recorded in a study of CD4 and CD8 cells across lung adenocarcinoma regions. This clonotype was counted once. MiXCR was run by TCRdb on the PCR reads, yielding one entry per CDR3 protein. The table has approximately 11,000 distinct CDR3 sequences, 50% to 60% seen once. CDR3 length equals 16 residues. Trimming pared 6 bases from V and 1 base from J, leaving 18 bases between. Germline assignment: CDR1 MNHEY and CDR2 SMNVEV (reference sequence). The source material was CD8+ T cells from the margin of a lung tumor. The chain uses TRBV27 and TRBJ2-5; possibly TRBD2 for D (5 bases). The source is a male donor with lung adenocarcinoma. The CD4 and CD8 labels of this study may be unreliable. This CDR3 reads CASSARTALAQETQYF. CDR3 coding DNA: TGTGCCAGCAGCGCTCGGACGGCCCTAGCCCAAGAGACCCAGTACTTC.